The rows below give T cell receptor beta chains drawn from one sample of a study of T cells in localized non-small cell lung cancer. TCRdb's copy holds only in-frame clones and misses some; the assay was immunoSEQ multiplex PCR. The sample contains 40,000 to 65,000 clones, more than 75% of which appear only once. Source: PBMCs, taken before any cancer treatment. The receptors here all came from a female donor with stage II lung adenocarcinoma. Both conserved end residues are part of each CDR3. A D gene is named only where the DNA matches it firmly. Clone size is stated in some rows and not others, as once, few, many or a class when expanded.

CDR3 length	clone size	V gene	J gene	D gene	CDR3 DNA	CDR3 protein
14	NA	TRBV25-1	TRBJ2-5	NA	TGTGCCAGCACCCGAGGGGGGGTTGGGGAGACCCAGTACTTC	CASTRGGVGETQYF
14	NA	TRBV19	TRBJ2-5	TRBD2	TGTGCCAGTACCCCACTAGCGGGGGCGGAGACCCAGTACTTC	CASTPLAGAETQYF
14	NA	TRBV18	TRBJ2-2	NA	TGTGCCAGCTACAGCCGAACGAACACCGGGGAGCTGTTTTTT	CASYSRTNTGELFF
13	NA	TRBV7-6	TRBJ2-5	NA	TGTGCCAGCAGCCCCCGACTACAAGAGACCCAGTACTTC	CASSPRLQETQYF
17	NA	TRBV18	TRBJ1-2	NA	TGTGCCAGCTTTACCACAGGATCGGGAGAAAGTAACTATGGCTACACCTTC	CASFTTGSGESNYGYTF
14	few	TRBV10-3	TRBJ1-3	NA	TGTGCCATCAGACAGGAAAGCTCTGGAAACACCATATATTTT	CAIRQESSGNTIYF
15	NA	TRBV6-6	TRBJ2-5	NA	TGTGCCAGCAGTTACTCGACCACAGGAAGAGAGACCCAGTACTTC	CASSYSTTGRETQYF
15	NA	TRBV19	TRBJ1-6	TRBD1	TGTGCCAGTAGCCGGGACAGGCCCTATAATTCACCCCTCCACTTT	CASSRDRPYNSPLHF
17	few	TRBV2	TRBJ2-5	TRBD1	TGTGCCAGCAGTGAAGGTCGAAGGGGGCGCGGTGGAGAGACCCAGTACTTC	CASSEGRRGRGGETQYF
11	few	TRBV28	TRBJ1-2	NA	TGTGCCAGCAGTTCGCCCTATGGCTACACCTTC	CASSSPYGYTF
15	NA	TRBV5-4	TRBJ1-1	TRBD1	TGTGCCAGCAGCTCCGGGACAGGGAAGAACACTGAAGCTTTCTTT	CASSSGTGKNTEAFF
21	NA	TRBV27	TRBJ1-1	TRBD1	TGTGCCAGCAGTTTTATAGTGAGCGGGACAGGCGCACTTAACACTGTGGGTGAAGCTTTCTTT	CASSFIVSGTGALNTVGEAFF
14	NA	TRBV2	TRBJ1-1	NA	TGTGCCAGCCTCTTTGCCCACTCGAACACTGAAGCTTTCTTT	CASLFAHSNTEAFF
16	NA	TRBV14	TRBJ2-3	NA	TGTGCCAGCAGCCAATTGTCTCAGGGAAGCACAGATACGCAGTATTTT	CASSQLSQGSTDTQYF
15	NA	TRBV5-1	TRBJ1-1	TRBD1	TGCGCCAGCAGCTTGGGGCAGGGGGTGTCCACTGAAGCTTTCTTT	CASSLGQGVSTEAFF
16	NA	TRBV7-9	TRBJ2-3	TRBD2	TGTGCCAGCAGCTTATTTAGCGGGGGGGCTACAGATACGCAGTATTTT	CASSLFSGGATDTQYF
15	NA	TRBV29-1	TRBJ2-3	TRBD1	TGCAGCGGTTCCGGGACAGGGGGCTACACAGATACGCAGTATTTT	CSGSGTGGYTDTQYF
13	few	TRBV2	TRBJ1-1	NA	TGTGCCAGCAGTGCTGGACAGAACACTGAAGCTTTCTTT	CASSAGQNTEAFF
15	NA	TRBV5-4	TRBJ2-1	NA	TGTGCCAGCAGCTTTGGCCAGGGGCTGAACAATGAGCAGTTCTTC	CASSFGQGLNNEQFF
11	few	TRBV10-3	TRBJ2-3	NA	TGTGCCATCAGAGGGCAAGATACGCAGTATTTT	CAIRGQDTQYF
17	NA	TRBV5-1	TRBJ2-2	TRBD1	TGCGCCAGCAGCTATGAACCGGGACAGGGAGCCACCGGGGAGCTGTTTTTT	CASSYEPGQGATGELFF
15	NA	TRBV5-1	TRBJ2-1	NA	TGCGCCAGCAGCTTGACCCGTCTCTCCTACAATGAGCAGTTCTTC	CASSLTRLSYNEQFF
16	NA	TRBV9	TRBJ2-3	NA	TGTGCCAGCAGCGTAGGGCTGAGTACTAGCACAGATACGCAGTATTTT	CASSVGLSTSTDTQYF
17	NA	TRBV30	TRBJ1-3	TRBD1	TGTGCCTGGAGTACACACAGGGGAGGACTCTCTGGAAACACCATATATTTT	CAWSTHRGGLSGNTIYF
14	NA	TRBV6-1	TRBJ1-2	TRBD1	TGTGCCAGCACCGCAGGGGGGAATACGTATGGCTACACCTTC	CASTAGGNTYGYTF
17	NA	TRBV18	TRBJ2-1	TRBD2	TGTGCCAGCTCACCACCGGTAGCGGGGGGGGTAATGGATGAGCAGTTCTTC	CASSPPVAGGVMDEQFF
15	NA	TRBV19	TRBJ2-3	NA	TGTGCCAGTAGTATGTGGGCCACAGGTCAAGATACGCAGTATTTT	CASSMWATGQDTQYF
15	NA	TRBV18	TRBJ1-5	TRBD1	TGTGCCAGCTCACCCGAACAGGGGAGCAATCAGCCCCAGCATTTT	CASSPEQGSNQPQHF
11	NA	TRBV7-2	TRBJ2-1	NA	TGTGCCAGCAGCTTTGTCAATGAGCAGTTCTTC	CASSFVNEQFF
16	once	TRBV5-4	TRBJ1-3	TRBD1	TGTGCCAGCAGCTTACGGACAGGGGGTTCTGGAAACACCATATATTTT	CASSLRTGGSGNTIYF
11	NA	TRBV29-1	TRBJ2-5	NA	TGCAGCTCCTCTGACCAAGAGACCCAGTACTTC	CSSSDQETQYF
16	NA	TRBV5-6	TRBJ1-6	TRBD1	TGTGCCAGCAGCTTAAAAGGGGGCGCGGGTAATTCACCCCTCCACTTT	CASSLKGGAGNSPLHF
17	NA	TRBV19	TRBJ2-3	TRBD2	TGTGCCAGTAGTATCACTAGCGGGGGGGTTAGCACAGATACGCAGTATTTT	CASSITSGGVSTDTQYF
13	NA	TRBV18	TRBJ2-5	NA	TGTGCCAGCTCACCGGACAGTCAAGAGACCCAGTACTTC	CASSPDSQETQYF
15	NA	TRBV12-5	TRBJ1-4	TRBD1	TGTGCTAGTGGGGCCGGGACAGGGTGGGATGAAAAACTGTTTTTT	CASGAGTGWDEKLFF
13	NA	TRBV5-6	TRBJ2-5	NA	TGTGCCAGCAGCTTGCGCGCCGTGGAGACCCAGTACTTC	CASSLRAVETQYF
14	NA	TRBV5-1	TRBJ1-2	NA	TGCGCCAGCAGCTGGGGGGGATCGGACTATGGCTACACCTTC	CASSWGGSDYGYTF
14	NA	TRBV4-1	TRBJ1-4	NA	TGCGCCAGCAGCCAAGCCAGGGCGGGGGAAAAACTGTTTTTT	CASSQARAGEKLFF
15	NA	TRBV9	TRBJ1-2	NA	TGTGCCAGCAGCGTGGGTGCATCAACATCGGGAGGCTACACCTTC	CASSVGASTSGGYTF
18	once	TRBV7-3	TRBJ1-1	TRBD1	TGTGCCAGCAGCTTAGGCCCTGAGACAGGGTTTCGGGCCACTGAAGCTTTCTTT	CASSLGPETGFRATEAFF
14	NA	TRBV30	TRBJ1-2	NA	TGTGCCTGGAGTGTGAGCCGGAGGGGCTATGGCTACACCTTC	CAWSVSRRGYGYTF
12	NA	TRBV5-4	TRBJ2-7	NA	TGTGCCAGCAGCTTCGATTCCTACGAGCAGTACTTC	CASSFDSYEQYF
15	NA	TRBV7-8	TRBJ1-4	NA	TGTGCCAGCAGCCCCTGGGGGGACGGGGGAGAAAAACTGTTTTTT	CASSPWGDGGEKLFF
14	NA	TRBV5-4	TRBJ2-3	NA	TGTGCCAGCAGCTTGTCATGGAACACAGATACGCAGTATTTT	CASSLSWNTDTQYF
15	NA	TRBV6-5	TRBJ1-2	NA	TGTGCCAGCAGTTACGTTACAGGGTCCCAGGGTGGCTACACCTTC	CASSYVTGSQGGYTF
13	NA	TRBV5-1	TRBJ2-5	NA	TGCGCCAGCAGGGACCCTCCCGGGGAGACCCAGTACTTC	CASRDPPGETQYF
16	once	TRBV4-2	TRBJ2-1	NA	TGTGCCAGCAGCCCGACCCACTCTAGTTCCTACAATGAGCAGTTCTTC	CASSPTHSSSYNEQFF
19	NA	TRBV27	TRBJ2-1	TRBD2	TGTGCCAGCAGCTTGAGACTAGCGGGGGGGGTGTCATTAAGGAATGAGCAGTTCTTC	CASSLRLAGGVSLRNEQFF
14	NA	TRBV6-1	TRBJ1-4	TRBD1	TGTGCCGGCAGGACAGGGGCAACTAATGAAAAACTGTTTTTT	CAGRTGATNEKLFF
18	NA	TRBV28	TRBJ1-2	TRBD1	TGTGCCAGCAGCTTATCCCTACCGAGGACAGGGCTTAACTATGGCTACACCTTC	CASSLSLPRTGLNYGYTF
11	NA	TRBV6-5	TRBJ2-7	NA	TGTGCCAGCAAGTCAGGGGCCGAGCAGTACTTC	CASKSGAEQYF
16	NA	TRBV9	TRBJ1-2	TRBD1	TGTGCCAGCAGCCCTACCCACAGGGGCCCAGGATATGGCTACACCTTC	CASSPTHRGPGYGYTF
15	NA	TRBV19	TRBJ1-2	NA	TGTGCCACCTCAGGGTCGACCAGCGTGTCTTATGGCTACACCTTC	CATSGSTSVSYGYTF
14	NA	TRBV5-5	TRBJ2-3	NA	TGTGCCAGCAGCTTTGGCCGGAGCGGGGATACGCAGTATTTT	CASSFGRSGDTQYF
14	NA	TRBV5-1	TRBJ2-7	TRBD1	TGCGCCAGCAGCTATTTGGGACAGGCCTACGAGCAGTACTTC	CASSYLGQAYEQYF
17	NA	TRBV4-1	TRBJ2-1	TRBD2	TGCGCCAGCAGCCCTTCTCCCGGGACTAGCGGGGACAATGAGCAGTTCTTC	CASSPSPGTSGDNEQFF
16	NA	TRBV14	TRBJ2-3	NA	TGTGCCAGCAGTCTGGCTAGAGGTGTGGGCACAGATACGCAGTATTTT	CASSLARGVGTDTQYF
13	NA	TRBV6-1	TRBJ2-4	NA	TGTGCCAGCAGTGATTCAGGGACCAACATTCAGTACTTC	CASSDSGTNIQYF
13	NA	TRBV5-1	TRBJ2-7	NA	TGCGCCAGCAGCTTGGGGGTCTCCTACGAGCAGTACTTC	CASSLGVSYEQYF
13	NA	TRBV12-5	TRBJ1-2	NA	TGTGCTAGTGGTTTTGGGGGGGCGGATGGCTACACCTTC	CASGFGGADGYTF